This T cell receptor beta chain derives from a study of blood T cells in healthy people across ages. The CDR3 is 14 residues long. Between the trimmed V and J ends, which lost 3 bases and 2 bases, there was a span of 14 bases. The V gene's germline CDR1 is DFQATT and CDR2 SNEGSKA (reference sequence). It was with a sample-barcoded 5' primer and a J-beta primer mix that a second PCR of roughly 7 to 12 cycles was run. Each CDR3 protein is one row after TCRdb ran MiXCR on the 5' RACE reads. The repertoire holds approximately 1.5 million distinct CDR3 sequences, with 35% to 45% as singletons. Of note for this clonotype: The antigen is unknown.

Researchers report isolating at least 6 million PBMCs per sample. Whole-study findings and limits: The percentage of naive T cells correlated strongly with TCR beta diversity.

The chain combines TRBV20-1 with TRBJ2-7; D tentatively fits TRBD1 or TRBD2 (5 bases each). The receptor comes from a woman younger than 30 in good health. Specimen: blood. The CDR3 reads CSASRPGPAYEQYF. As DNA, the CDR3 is TGCAGTGCTAGTCGTCCGGGGCCAGCCTACGAGCAGTACTTC.